The source of this TCR beta chain is a study of cytomegalovirus exposure and HLA in healthy donors. General study results and limits: When analyzed later, the rates of TCR association showed variation by HLA locus, with DRB1 the most and HLA-C the fewest. Most likely, a cluster of highly shared sequence variants arose as a sequencing artifact.

The CDR3 totals 13 residues. The J segment lost 7 bases and the V segment lost 0 bases, leaving 5 bases of the junction unmatched. Germline assignment: CDR1 GTSNPN and CDR2 SVGIG (reference sequence). Notes on this clone: The antigen remains undetermined. Other DNA sequences in the sample encode the same CDR3.

PCR used 60 Vbeta primers and 13 Jbeta primers. The assay was immunoSEQ multiplex PCR, and TCRdb's table has in-frame clones only and misses some. Of 75,000 to 100,000 clones in the sample, approximately 76% were seen once. V and J are TRBV30 and TRBJ2-7; 8 positions match TRBD2. This receptor was taken from a woman aged 60-75 years in good health and CMV-seropositive. What was sequenced was PBMCs. DNA for the CDR3: TGTGCCTGGAGTGTTAGGGGCGGGAGGGAGCAGTACTTC. Residues: CAWSVRGGREQYF.